This T cell receptor (beta chain) was obtained from a study of blood T cell repertoires in COVID-19. The CDR3 is 16 amino acids. Trimming took 3 bases from V and 3 from J; bases not matched to a gene: 4. Germline CDR1 is MGHDK and CDR2 is SYGVNS. Profiling relied on immunoSEQ multiplex PCR, and the TCRdb table lists in-frame clones only, not all of them. This table holds 150,000 or so clones, approximately 79% found once. The clonotype was recovered from a woman in her forties or fifties who had recovered from COVID-19. What was sequenced was PBMCs or T cells enriched from blood (not recorded which). The rearrangement links TRBV25-1 to TRBJ2-2, with 10 bases fitting TRBD2. The chain's CDR3 is CASSEASGSDTGELFF. The CDR3 coding sequence is TGTGCCAGCAGTGAGGCTAGCGGGAGTGACACCGGGGAGCTGTTTTTT.